One sample yielded the 2 T cell receptor beta chains listed below, sequenced in a study of T-cell memory formation after mild COVID-19. TCRdb re-analysed the 5' RACE reads in MiXCR, keeping a single row per CDR3 protein. Here the sample spans some 290,000 distinct CDR3 sequences, about a sixth being singletons. Input material: PBMCs or a T cell subset sorted from them (not recorded which). The receptors stem from a man aged 18 to 30 who had mild COVID-19 (a few samples of this study predate the infection). Cell type and time point are not known.

CDR3 sequence (DNA): TGTGCTAGTGGTTTTAGAGCAGCTTACAATGAGCAGTTCTTC. It translates to CASGFRAAYNEQFF. The J gene is TRBJ2-1, the V gene TRBV12-5; D unresolved. Germline assignment: CDR1 LGHNT and CDR2 FRNRAP. CDR3 length: 14 residues. V was clipped by 3 bases and J by 4 bases, with 10 bases between them. Based on the CDR3 plus reference TRBV12-5 and TRBJ2-1, the full variable domain is DARVTQTPRHKVTEMGQEVTMRCQPILGHNTVFWYRQTMMQGLELLAYFRNRAPLDDSGMPKDRFSAEMPDATLATLKIQPSEPRDSAVYFCASGFRAAYNEQFFGPGTRLTVL.

This clonotype was detected only a few times. The genes are TRBV28 and TRBJ2-2; 7 bases are shared with TRBD2. After removal of 8 bases from V and 6 bases from J, the junction contained 9 bases not matched to a gene. Germline V gene lookup returns CDR1 MDHEN and CDR2 SYDVKM. The CDR3 contains 14 residues. CDR3 bases: TGTGCCAGCTTTGCTACGGGGGGAGCCGGGGAGCTGTTTTTT. As protein: CASFATGGAGELFF.